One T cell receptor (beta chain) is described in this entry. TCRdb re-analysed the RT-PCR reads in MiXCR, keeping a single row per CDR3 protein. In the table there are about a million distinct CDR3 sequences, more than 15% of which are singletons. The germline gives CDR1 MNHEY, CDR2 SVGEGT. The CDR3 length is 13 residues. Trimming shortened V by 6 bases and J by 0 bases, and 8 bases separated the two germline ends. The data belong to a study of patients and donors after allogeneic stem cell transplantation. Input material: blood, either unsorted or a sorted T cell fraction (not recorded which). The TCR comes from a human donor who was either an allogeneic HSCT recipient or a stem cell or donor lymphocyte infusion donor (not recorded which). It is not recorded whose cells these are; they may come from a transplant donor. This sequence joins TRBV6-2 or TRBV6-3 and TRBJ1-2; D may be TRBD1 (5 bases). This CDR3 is CASRSTANYGYTF. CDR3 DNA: TGTGCCAGCAGATCGACAGCTAACTATGGCTACACCTTC.